This T cell receptor beta chain is from a study of blood T cell repertoires in COVID-19. CDR3 size: 15 residues. In germline, CDR1 is SGHRS, CDR2 YFSETQ. V lost 5 bases to trimming and J lost 4 bases; unmatched junction nucleotides: 11. The assay was immunoSEQ multiplex PCR, and TCRdb's table has in-frame clones only and misses some. Altogether 150,000 to 200,000 clones are present, over 80% being singletons, with the ten largest covering under 15%. The sample was PBMCs or T cells enriched from blood (not recorded which). The TCR was taken from a woman aged 60-75 years who had recovered from COVID-19. The genes are TRBV5-1 and TRBJ1-2, with 7 bases lining up with TRBD1. The CDR3 DNA sequence: TGCGCCAGCAGATCCGGGACAGTGAGACTCTATGGCTACACCTTC. It is translated as CASRSGTVRLYGYTF.